A selection of T cell receptor beta chains follows, all from one sample in a study of OX40 agonist ivuxolimab in advanced cancers. Here immunoSEQ multiplex PCR was the method, and the copy in TCRdb shows in-frame clones only, minus some. The repertoire holds about 61,000 clones, more than 65% seen once, with under 0.65% in the top ten. The starting material was CD4+ or CD8+ T cells sorted from blood, obtained in a trial of the OX40 agonist ivuxolimab. Receptor source: an adult with an advanced solid tumor such as melanoma, head and neck, liver or kidney cancer. Both conserved end residues are part of each CDR3. D genes are given only for firm matches. Not all rows give a size; the values are once, few, many and, for expanded clones, a class.

DNA	CDR3	V	size	D	J
TGCAGCGTTCTGGGCCTCGGCGGGAGAAGCAATGAGCAGTTCTTC	CSVLGLGGRSNEQFF	TRBV29-1	-	TRBD2	TRBJ2-1
TGCAGCCCCAGGGGGCGAACTGAAGCTTTCTTT	CSPRGRTEAFF	TRBV20-1	-	TRBD1	TRBJ1-1
TGTGCCAGCAGCCAAGGGTTACGGGAGAAGGACAATGAGCAGTTCTTC	CASSQGLREKDNEQFF	TRBV4-2	-	-	TRBJ2-1
TGTGCCAGCAGCTTGGCCAACGGGGTCCACGAGCAGTACTTC	CASSLANGVHEQYF	TRBV5-6	few	-	TRBJ2-7
TGCGCCAGCAGTGAGAGTTTCCTCGCCGAGCAGTACTTC	CASSESFLAEQYF	TRBV10-1	-	-	TRBJ2-7
TGTGCCAGTAGGAAGGAGCCCAGCTCCTACGAGCAGTACTTC	CASRKEPSSYEQYF	TRBV19	-	-	TRBJ2-7
TGCGCCAGCAGCCAAGCACTAGCGGGAGTTTACGAGCAGTACTTC	CASSQALAGVYEQYF	TRBV4-3	few	TRBD2	TRBJ2-7
TGTGCCAGTACCTCTGCTCCAGGGACACCGAGTTACGAGCAGTACTTC	CASTSAPGTPSYEQYF	TRBV19	-	-	TRBJ2-7
TGTGCCGTTCGGCGGCTAGCGGGAGAGACCCAGTACTTC	CAVRRLAGETQYF	TRBV6-6	-	TRBD2	TRBJ2-5
TGTGCCAGCAGCTTGGGTGGACAGGGAACTGAAGCTTTCTTT	CASSLGGQGTEAFF	TRBV11-1	-	TRBD1	TRBJ1-1
TGTGCCAGCAGCTCGACGACTAGATCCGAGCAGTACTTC	CASSSTTRSEQYF	TRBV7-6	-	-	TRBJ2-7
TGCGCCAGCAAAGCGGGAGTTGAGGAGACCCAGTACTTC	CASKAGVEETQYF	TRBV10-1	-	TRBD2	TRBJ2-5
TGTGCCAGCAGTGAAGGGGGCGGCGGCTACACCTTC	CASSEGGGGYTF	TRBV25-1	few	-	TRBJ1-2
TGTGCCAGCGGGGGCGGTGTGGCGGGGAATTCACCCCTCCACTTT	CASGGGVAGNSPLHF	TRBV28	-	-	TRBJ1-6
TGTGCCAGCAGCCTCCACCCGGACCTAAGACTCTATGGCTACACCTTC	CASSLHPDLRLYGYTF	TRBV11-2	-	-	TRBJ1-2
TGTGCCAGTTCTGGACGGGAAAGGAACACTGAAGCTTTCTTT	CASSGRERNTEAFF	TRBV19	-	-	TRBJ1-1
TGTGCCAGCTCCCTATTGGGAAGCACTGAAGCTTTCTTT	CASSLLGSTEAFF	TRBV18	-	-	TRBJ1-1
TGTGCCAGCAGCTCAATGATGACAGGGTGGGGAAATTCACCCCTCCACTTT	CASSSMMTGWGNSPLHF	TRBV5-4	-	TRBD1	TRBJ1-6
TGTGCCAGCAGCGCCCGGGAAGGCACCGGGGAGCTGTTTTTT	CASSAREGTGELFF	TRBV11-3	-	-	TRBJ2-2
TGTGCCAGCAGATTTCAACAGGGGCGCTTAGGAGGTGGCTACACCTTC	CASRFQQGRLGGGYTF	TRBV7-2	-	TRBD1	TRBJ1-2
TGTGCCAGCAGCTTAGTCGGGTTAGCGAGCAATGAGCAGTTCTTC	CASSLVGLASNEQFF	TRBV7-9	-	-	TRBJ2-1
TGTGCCAGCAGCCAAGGACTAGCGGGATGGGATACGCAGTATTTT	CASSQGLAGWDTQYF	TRBV4-2	-	TRBD2	TRBJ2-3
TGTGCCAGAAGCCTCCCGGTAGAGCTAGTGGTAGCAGATACGCAGTATTTT	CARSLPVELVVADTQYF	TRBV5-3	-	-	TRBJ2-3
TGCGCCAGCAGTGAGTCGTCTACTAGAGTGGAGTACTTC	CASSESSTRVEYF	TRBV10-1	-	-	TRBJ2-7
TGTGCCACCAGCTTCGGTCGGACCGCTGATGGGGAGCCCCAGTACTTC	CATSFGRTADGEPQYF	TRBV15	-	-	TRBJ2-5
TGCGCCAGCTCCCCAACGGCCGGGAGCAGTTCTAATGAAAAACTGTTTTTT	CASSPTAGSSSNEKLFF	TRBV5-1	-	-	TRBJ1-4
TGCGCCAGCGGACCAAACGCGGGGTCACCCCTCCACTTT	CASGPNAGSPLHF	TRBV4-1	-	-	TRBJ1-6
TGCAGTGCTAGTAGGCAGGGAGAGGCTTTCTTT	CSASRQGEAFF	TRBV20-1	few	-	TRBJ1-1
TGTGCCAGCAGCTTGGGATCTGGACGAGGGGAGACCCAGTACTTC	CASSLGSGRGETQYF	TRBV5-8	-	-	TRBJ2-5
-	CASSFLWDYSGANVLTF	TRBV7-8	-	-	TRBJ2-6
TGTGCCAGCAGGACGGACTCTGGGGGGAATGAGCAGTTCTTC	CASRTDSGGNEQFF	TRBV2	-	-	TRBJ2-1
TGTGCCAGCAGTTACAGGGGGAACACTGAAGCTTTCTTT	CASSYRGNTEAFF	TRBV27	-	TRBD1	TRBJ1-1
TGTGCCAGCAGCTTATTTGGGAGAAACAATGAGCAGTTCTTC	CASSLFGRNNEQFF	TRBV11-2	-	-	TRBJ2-1
TGTGCCAGCTCACCACCAGATAGTAGCCAAGGGTACACCGGGGAGCTGTTTTTT	CASSPPDSSQGYTGELFF	TRBV18	-	-	TRBJ2-2
TGTGCCAGCGCCCTACCGGGACTGGGCGTGGATACGCAGTATTTT	CASALPGLGVDTQYF	TRBV18	-	-	TRBJ2-3
TGCGCCAGCAGCTTTCAGGGGGACGAGACCCAGTACTTC	CASSFQGDETQYF	TRBV5-1	-	TRBD1	TRBJ2-5
TGTGCCAGTAGTCTGACAGGGGGCGAGGGTCAGCCCCAGCATTTT	CASSLTGGEGQPQHF	TRBV19	-	TRBD1	TRBJ1-5
TGCGCCAGCAGTGAGTCGACCGAGCGATCCTATGGCTACACCTTC	CASSESTERSYGYTF	TRBV10-2	once	-	TRBJ1-2
TGCGCCAGCAGCTTGGGCGGGAGCGGCCGTGAAGAGACCCAGTACTTC	CASSLGGSGREETQYF	TRBV5-1	-	TRBD2	TRBJ2-5
TGTGCCAGCAGCTCCTCCGGGGGTGAAAAACTGTTTTTT	CASSSSGGEKLFF	TRBV5-6	-	-	TRBJ1-4
TGTGCCAGCAGCCAAGAGCGGGGAAGTGGCTACACCTTC	CASSQERGSGYTF	TRBV4-2	-	-	TRBJ1-2
TGTGCCAGTAGCCAGTTAGATACGCAGTATTTT	CASSQLDTQYF	TRBV19	few	-	TRBJ2-3
TGTGCCTGGAGCCGGGGGGGGCCGGGGAATTCACCCCTCCACTTT	CAWSRGGPGNSPLHF	TRBV30	-	-	TRBJ1-6
TGCGCCAGCAGTGGGACAGGGGTACAAGAGACCCAGTACTTC	CASSGTGVQETQYF	TRBV5-1	-	TRBD1	TRBJ2-5
TGTGCCAGCAGCTTAGAGGGACGGGGAAAAGGTGCTAAAAACATTCAGTACTTC	CASSLEGRGKGAKNIQYF	TRBV7-2	-	-	TRBJ2-4
TGCGCCAGCAGCCAAGAGGGGAACACCATATATTTT	CASSQEGNTIYF	TRBV4-1	-	-	TRBJ1-3
TGTGCCAGCACCACCTTCCGATGGACTAGCGGTCAAGAGACCCAGTACTTC	CASTTFRWTSGQETQYF	TRBV9	once	TRBD2	TRBJ2-5
TGTGCCATTTCGGACACCCGGGAGGGCTACACCTTC	CAISDTREGYTF	TRBV10-3	-	-	TRBJ1-2
TGTGCCAGCAGCTCCGGACAGTTTAACTATGGCTACACCTTC	CASSSGQFNYGYTF	TRBV6-5	-	-	TRBJ1-2
TGTGCCAGCAGCGTAGGACGGGGCTACGAGAAAGAGACCCAGTACTTC	CASSVGRGYEKETQYF	TRBV9	-	-	TRBJ2-5
TGTGCCACCAGCAGCCCCCAGGAGCCAGGGGGGTATGGCTACACCTTC	CATSSPQEPGGYGYTF	TRBV15	-	TRBD1	TRBJ1-2
TGTGCCAGTAGTATCCGACAGGGCTGGGATGAGCAGTTCTTC	CASSIRQGWDEQFF	TRBV19	-	TRBD1	TRBJ2-1
TGTGCCAGCAGCTTATCGGGTTCCTACGAGCAGTACTTC	CASSLSGSYEQYF	TRBV7-9	-	-	TRBJ2-7
TGTGCCAGTAGTCTTTCCACCGGGGAGACCCAGTACTTC	CASSLSTGETQYF	TRBV19	-	-	TRBJ2-5